Listed below are T cell receptor beta chains from one sample, sequenced in a study of T cell responses to AZD1222 COVID-19 vaccine. Repertoires were generated with immunoSEQ multiplex PCR, while TCRdb's copy carries only in-frame clones and drops some. Here the sample spans about 150,000 clones, 65% to 90% being singletons. Sequenced material: peripheral blood, taken 28 days after the second dose of the MenACWY control vaccine. The source is an adult who received the MenACWY meningococcal vaccine as a control. The conserved cysteine and the conserved F or W are not part of the CDR3 here.

J gene: TRBJ1-2; V gene: TRBV11-3; CDR3 protein: ASSLVWGADVGYT
J gene: TRBJ1-1; V gene: TRBV27; CDR3 protein: ASRLDQGAGAF
J gene: TRBJ1-5; V gene: TRBV5-1; CDR3 protein: ASSNGSGNQPQH
J gene: TRBJ1-4; V gene: TRBV5-1; CDR3 protein: ASSWGERGRDEKLF
J gene: TRBJ1-1; V gene: TRBV3-1/TRBV3-2; CDR3 protein: ASSVTGGDTEAF
J gene: TRBJ2-7; V gene: TRBV12-5; CDR3 protein: ASGLGSPDEQY
J gene: TRBJ2-1; V gene: TRBV24-1; CDR3 protein: ATSDQTGGMYNEQF
J gene: TRBJ1-5; V gene: TRBV6-1; CDR3 protein: ASSEVGDRQPQH
J gene: TRBJ2-1; V gene: TRBV9; CDR3 protein: ASSVGVAARLAGDEHNEQF
J gene: TRBJ1-2; V gene: TRBV12-3/TRBV12-4; CDR3 protein: ASSSVPPRGYT
J gene: TRBJ1-6; V gene: TRBV5-1; CDR3 protein: ASSPAGTGGNSPLH
J gene: TRBJ2-1; V gene: TRBV5-1; CDR3 protein: ASSFRLGSEQF
J gene: TRBJ1-1; V gene: TRBV9; CDR3 protein: ASSVGGSGRELGEAF
J gene: TRBJ1-5; V gene: TRBV24-1; CDR3 protein: ATSDAGEGNQPQH
J gene: TRBJ1-5; V gene: TRBV27; CDR3 protein: ASRTGGTNQPQH
J gene: TRBJ2-1; V gene: TRBV3-1/TRBV3-2; CDR3 protein: ASSQDLGGTWMEQF
J gene: TRBJ2-7; V gene: TRBV11-3; CDR3 protein: ASSSKRESSEQY
J gene: TRBJ1-6; V gene: TRBV7-9; CDR3 protein: ASSGTGFNSPLH
J gene: TRBJ2-2; V gene: TRBV27; CDR3 protein: ASRKTGAHGELF
J gene: TRBJ2-5; V gene: TRBV5-1; CDR3 protein: ASSSQQETQY
J gene: TRBJ1-1; V gene: TRBV7-3; CDR3 protein: ASSRGASRTEAF
J gene: TRBJ1-1; V gene: TRBV13; CDR3 protein: ASSRPPHTYQAF
J gene: TRBJ2-2; V gene: TRBV11-2; CDR3 protein: ASSLERVGELF
J gene: TRBJ2-5; V gene: TRBV28; CDR3 protein: ASSPRPGGQETQY
J gene: TRBJ2-2; V gene: TRBV7-8; CDR3 protein: ASSLLSVARTGELF
J gene: TRBJ2-7; V gene: TRBV20-1; CDR3 protein: SARDSYEQY
J gene: TRBJ1-1; V gene: TRBV19; CDR3 protein: ASSIEAGRTWNTEAF
J gene: TRBJ2-3; V gene: TRBV28; CDR3 protein: ASNRPGGRTDTQY
J gene: TRBJ1-3; V gene: TRBV27; CDR3 protein: ASRRVSGNTIY
J gene: TRBJ2-3; V gene: TRBV9; CDR3 protein: ASSVGDTQY
J gene: TRBJ2-3; V gene: TRBV14; CDR3 protein: ASSLGQGVTDTQY
J gene: TRBJ2-3; V gene: TRBV30; CDR3 protein: AWSGTSDTQY
J gene: TRBJ1-5; V gene: TRBV6-1; CDR3 protein: ASSEFSLLNQPQH
J gene: TRBJ2-7; V gene: TRBV5-1; CDR3 protein: ASSLDNYEQY
J gene: TRBJ2-2; V gene: TRBV5-1; CDR3 protein: ASETGGPATGELF
J gene: TRBJ1-2; V gene: TRBV18; CDR3 protein: ASSPQTGGSGYT
J gene: TRBJ1-2; V gene: TRBV28; CDR3 protein: ASSLSGTLEGYT
J gene: TRBJ1-6; V gene: TRBV7-9; CDR3 protein: ASSRGEGGSPLH
J gene: TRBJ1-1; V gene: TRBV7-8; CDR3 protein: ASSPDRGRPF
J gene: TRBJ1-5; V gene: TRBV19; CDR3 protein: ASSISGGRFSNQPQH
J gene: TRBJ1-3; V gene: TRBV5-1; CDR3 protein: ASSLVSGGGNTIY
J gene: TRBJ2-1; V gene: TRBV5-1; CDR3 protein: ASSSSSYNEQF
J gene: TRBJ1-1; V gene: TRBV7-9; CDR3 protein: ASSLGGEAF
J gene: TRBJ1-5; V gene: TRBV9; CDR3 protein: ASSVEPGSNQPQH